The 29 T cell receptor beta chains in this list originate from one sample, sequenced in a study of blood T cells in healthy people across ages. Primers used in a second PCR of about 7 to 12 cycles were a sample-barcoded 5' primer and a J-beta primer mix. TCRdb itself ran the 5' RACE reads through MiXCR, one entry per CDR3 protein. The table includes approximately 1.5 million distinct CDR3 sequences, roughly two fifths detected once. The sequencing sample was made of blood. These receptors were collected from a woman aged 18 to 35 in good health.

CDR3 sequence reads: CSATESYNEQYF. Written as DNA, the CDR3 is TGCAGTGCTACAGAATCCTACAATGAGCAGTACTTC. This chain joins TRBV20-1 and TRBJ2-7; D ambiguous. The CDR3 consists of 12 residues. V shed 4 bases and J shed 7 bases, with 14 bases lying between them. Per germline, CDR1 DFQATT and CDR2 SNEGSKA (reference sequence).

The rearrangement joins TRBV4-2 to TRBJ2-1, with 11 bases that match TRBD2. This CDR3 is 16 amino acids long. Germline lookup yields CDR1 LGHNA and CDR2 YNFKEQ. Losses at the gene ends were 0 bases for V and 9 bases for J; bases not matched to a gene: 7. The CDR3 region has the DNA TGTGCCAGCAGCCAAGATCGTCTAGCGGGAGGTGGTGAGCAGTTCTTC. Translated, it gives CASSQDRLAGGGEQFF.

This rearrangement joins TRBV12-3 or TRBV12-4 to TRBJ1-5; D perhaps matches TRBD1 (5 bases). The CDR3 contains 15 residues. V was shortened by 6 bases and J by 4 bases, with 16 bases between the two germline ends. This chain's CDR3 is CASSAGLGANQPQHF. The CDR3 nucleotides are TGTGCCAGCAGCGCAGGGTTAGGGGCGAATCAGCCCCAGCATTTT.

Ten or more counts support this clonotype. This CDR3 is CASSQSGFRGQADTQYF. CDR3 bases: TGCGCCAGCAGCCAATCCGGCTTTAGGGGGCAAGCAGATACGCAGTATTTT. The gene calls are TRBV4-3 and TRBJ2-3; 7 bases align to TRBD1. V gave up 2 bases and J gave up 4 bases; unmatched junction bases: 12. The CDR3 has 17 residues. CDR1 is LGHNA and CDR2 is YSLEER in the germline V gene.

In its sample, this clonotype was seen a few times. This chain links TRBV25-1 with TRBJ2-7, with TRBD2 matching over 13 bases. The J call may be wrong; the DNA end is better matched by TRBJ2-5. This CDR3 is 16 amino acids long. Germline values: CDR1 MGHDK, CDR2 SYGVNS. In nucleotides, the CDR3 is TGTGCCAGCACGGACCGACTAGCGGGGGGACAAGAGACCCAGTACTTC. Protein product: CASTDRLAGGQETQYF.

The J gene is TRBJ2-5, the V gene TRBV30; D uncertain. Germline-derived CDR1 and CDR2 are GTSNPN and SVGIG (reference sequence). The length of the CDR3 is 13 residues. The ends were cut back, 0 bases at V and 5 bases at J, with 10 bases in the middle. The CDR3 spells CAWSVVTTETQYF. CDR3 nucleotides: TGTGCCTGGAGTGTTGTCACGACGGAGACCCAGTACTTC.

The rearrangement uses TRBV20-1 and TRBJ2-2; TRBD2 agrees at 7 bases. The CDR3 length is 15 residues. The germline gives CDR1 DFQATT, CDR2 SNEGSKA (reference sequence). V lost 3 bases and J lost 5; bases outside the gene matches: 9. The CDR3 coding sequence is TGCAGTGCTAGGAGGATTGGCGGGAGAACCGGGGAGCTGTTTTTT. This sequence encodes CSARRIGGRTGELFF.

This clonotype has just a few counts. The CDR3 nucleotides read TGCAGTGCTAGAGATCCGGGACGGGGGTACAACTATGGCTACACCTTC. Protein sequence: CSARDPGRGYNYGYTF. This chain uses TRBV20-1 with TRBJ1-2, with a tentative D call TRBD1 (5 bases). The germline V and J ends were trimmed by 0 bases and 2 bases, with 16 bases remaining between them. The germline V gene encodes CDR1 DFQATT and CDR2 SNEGSKA (reference sequence). The CDR3 is 16 residues long.

This clonotype was recorded a few times. The chain is built from TRBV3-1 and TRBJ2-1; D may be TRBD1 (5 bases). Trimming pared 5 bases from V and 3 bases from J, leaving 17 bases between. The CDR3 is made up of 16 amino acids. From germline, CDR1 is LGHDT and CDR2 YNNKEL (reference sequence). The CDR3 nucleotides read TGTGCCAGCAGCTCCCGACAGCAAGCCTACTACAATGAGCAGTTCTTC. This codes for CASSSRQQAYYNEQFF.

This clonotype was counted between two and nine times. This sequence joins TRBV12-3 or TRBV12-4 and TRBJ2-3, with D tentatively TRBD1 or TRBD2 (6 bases each). The V and J ends lost 7 bases and 3 bases respectively, with 14 bases between them. The CDR3 extends over 14 amino acids. CDR3 amino acids: CASTIQGGTDTQYF. CDR3 DNA: TGTGCCAGCACCATTCAAGGGGGGACAGATACGCAGTATTTT.

The rearrangement links TRBV5-1 to TRBJ2-3, with D possibly matching TRBD1 (6 bases). From germline, CDR1 is SGHRS and CDR2 YFSETQ. The CDR3 is 17 amino acids. The germline V and J ends were trimmed by 1 base and 2 bases, with 17 bases remaining between them. In DNA, the CDR3 is TGCGCCAGCAGCTTGCCCGCTTGGACAGCCGCCACAGATACGCAGTATTTT. Its translation: CASSLPAWTAATDTQYF. Supplemented by reference TRBV5-1 and TRBJ2-3, the full variable domain reads KAGVTQTPRYLIKTRGQQVTLSCSPISGHRSVSWYQQTPGQGLQFLFEYFSETQRNKGNFPGRFSGRQFSNSRSEMNVSTLELGDSALYLCASSLPAWTAATDTQYFGPGTRLTVL.

The CDR3 loop is CASRLAFSSYNEQFF. CDR3 sequence (DNA): TGTGCCAGCAGGCTAGCGTTCAGCTCCTACAATGAGCAGTTCTTC. The V gene is TRBV27, the J gene TRBJ2-1, with a tentative D call TRBD2 (6 bases). Per the germline V gene, CDR1 is MNHEY and CDR2 is SMNVEV (reference sequence). This CDR3 is 15 amino acids long. Between the trimmed V and J ends, which lost 6 bases and 0 bases, there was a span of 12 bases.

This clonotype was seen more than once but under ten times. The chain uses TRBV6-6 and TRBJ2-3; tentatively, D is TRBD1 or TRBD2 (5 bases each). Germline V lookup: CDR1 MNHNY, CDR2 SVGAGI (reference sequence). This CDR3 comprises 12 residues. The CDR3, as DNA: TGTGCTACGTGGGACCCCACAGATACGCAGTATTTT. Translated: CATWDPTDTQYF.

This rearrangement joins TRBV9 to TRBJ2-1; D is uncertain. The J call is uncertain, as TRBJ2-7 better fits the DNA end. The CDR3 length is 16 residues. CDR1 SGDLS and CDR2 YYNGEE come from the germline V gene. CDR3 sequence reads: CASSPQTPSSYNEQYF. The DNA for the CDR3 is TGTGCCAGCAGCCCCCAGACGCCAAGCTCCTACAATGAGCAGTACTTC.

The chain is built from TRBV4-1 and TRBJ2-1; 8 nucleotides match TRBD2. The CDR3 length is 17 residues. Germline V CDR1 and CDR2: MGHRA, YSYEKL. V trimming: 4 bases; J trimming: 2 bases; junction bases outside the gene matches: 10. This CDR3 reads CASSPILPGGPYNEQFF. Written as DNA, the CDR3 is TGCGCCAGCAGCCCCATACTCCCGGGAGGGCCCTACAATGAGCAGTTCTTC.

In the case of this clonotype: One end of the junction varies from germline; a read error may be responsible. The CDR3 sequence is CAGSLAGTSNTEAFF. CDR3 sequence (DNA): TGTGCCGGCAGCTTAGCGGGCACCTCAAACACTGAAGCTTTCTTT. The chain is built from TRBV11-2 and TRBJ1-1; D unresolved. Germline CDR1 is SGHAT and CDR2 is FQNNGV. This CDR3 spans 15 amino acids. Supplemented by reference TRBV11-2 and TRBJ1-1, the full variable domain reads EAGVAQSPRYKIIEKRQSVAFWCNPISGHATLYWYQQILGQGPKLLIQFQNNGVVDDSQLPKDRFSAERLKGVDSTLKIQPAKLEDSAVYLCAGSLAGTSNTEAFFGQGTRLTVV.

This chain links TRBV20-1 with TRBJ1-4; D is unclear. The germline V gene has CDR1 DFQATT and CDR2 SNEGSKA (reference sequence). CDR3 length: 11 amino acids. The V end lost 4 bases, the J end lost 5 bases, and 5 bases lay between the germline ends. The CDR3 coding sequence is TGCAGTGCTAAAAGAAATGAAAAACTGTTTTTT. It codes for CSAKRNEKLFF.

This chain links TRBV25-1 with TRBJ2-5; D remains ambiguous. The J call may be incorrect, as the DNA end agrees better with TRBJ2-7. The CDR3 contains 14 residues. Germline CDR1 reads MGHDK; CDR2 reads SYGVNS. The CDR3 reads CASSDRIPPYEQYF. The CDR3 nucleotides are TGTGCCAGCAGTGACCGGATCCCGCCCTACGAGCAGTACTTC.

This clonotype was seen a few times. This rearrangement joins TRBV25-1 to TRBJ1-2, with D possibly being TRBD1 (6 bases). Trimming removed 2 bases from V and 2 bases from J, with 9 bases in between. CDR1 MGHDK and CDR2 SYGVNS come from the germline V gene. This CDR3 spans 14 amino acids. CDR3 in amino acids: CASSEVDRNYGYTF. The CDR3 DNA sequence: TGTGCCAGCAGTGAAGTCGACAGGAACTATGGCTACACCTTC.

This clonotype was seen a few times. V is TRBV5-1 and J is TRBJ2-7; D is unresolved. CDR3 length equals 13 residues. Per germline, CDR1 SGHRS and CDR2 YFSETQ. V was clipped by 4 bases and J by 5 bases, with 13 bases between them. The DNA for the CDR3 is TGCGCCAGCAGCACCTACTTCTTTGACGAGCAGTACTTC. Its translation is CASSTYFFDEQYF.

This clonotype showed up many times. The chain recombines TRBV12-5 with TRBJ2-3; a possible D gene is TRBD1 (6 bases). Deletions cut 5 bases from V and 5 bases from J, with 14 bases between. The germline CDR1 and CDR2 sequences are LGHNT and FRNRAP. This CDR3 is built from 14 residues. CDR3 DNA: TGTGCTAGTGGTATCGGGGACACGGAAGATACGCAGTATTTT. This sequence encodes CASGIGDTEDTQYF.

The V call is TRBV25-1, the J call TRBJ2-5; 10 nucleotides match TRBD2. V shed 3 bases, J shed 5 bases, and the junction held 18 bases outside the gene matches. The V gene's germline CDR1 is MGHDK and CDR2 SYGVNS. This CDR3 is 19 amino acids long. DNA of the CDR3: TGTGCCAGCAGTGACCCTAAAGGGCCCAGCGGGAGGGCCGGGGAGACCCAGTACTTC. Its translation: CASSDPKGPSGRAGETQYF.

This chain joins TRBV3-1 and TRBJ1-6; the match to TRBD1 covers 7 bases. The ends lost 3 bases at V and 11 bases at J; junction bases unmatched: 10. The germline gives CDR1 LGHDT, CDR2 YNNKEL (reference sequence). CDR3 length: 15 amino acids. The CDR3 DNA is TGTGCCAGCAGCCAGGAGACAGGGTCTCTCCCACCCCTCCACTTT. It is translated as CASSQETGSLPPLHF. Full variable domain (remainder filled in from reference TRBV3-1 and TRBJ1-6): DTAVSQTPKYLVTQMGNDKSIKCEQNLGHDTMYWYKQDSKKFLKIMFSYNNKELIINETVPNRFSPKSPDKAHLNLHINSLELGDSAVYFCASSQETGSLPPLHFGNGTRLTVT.

The rearrangement links TRBV30 to TRBJ1-5, with a possible D match to TRBD1 (5 bases). With 4 bases removed from V and 5 bases from J, the gap between germline ends came to 15 bases. The germline V gene has CDR1 GTSNPN and CDR2 SVGIG (reference sequence). The CDR3 loop spans 14 amino acids. CDR3 residues: CAWKQGDGDQPQHF. The CDR3, as DNA: TGTGCCTGGAAACAAGGGGACGGCGATCAGCCCCAGCATTTT.

The J gene is TRBJ2-1, the V gene TRBV4-2, with 10 bases that match TRBD2. The CDR3 runs to 17 residues. V lost 0 bases and J lost 7; bases outside the gene matches: 9. The V gene's germline CDR1 is LGHNA and CDR2 YNFKEQ. This chain's CDR3 is CASSQDYEREGVNEQFF. The CDR3 DNA reads TGTGCCAGCAGCCAAGATTACGAGCGGGAGGGGGTAAATGAGCAGTTCTTC.

This clonotype occurred many times. The rearrangement uses TRBV29-1 and TRBJ1-2, with TRBD1 matching over 7 bases. V gave up 6 bases and J gave up 2 bases; unmatched junction bases: 21. This CDR3 region has 18 residues. Germline loops: CDR1 SQVTM, CDR2 ANQGSEA. CDR3 sequence (DNA): TGCAGCGTCCCACCCTACCTTACGACAGGGATGGAAAACTATGGCTACACCTTC. It specifies CSVPPYLTTGMENYGYTF.

The chain recombines TRBV7-9 with TRBJ2-1; D is ambiguous. This CDR3 has 12 residues. Germline lookup yields CDR1 SEHNR and CDR2 FQNEAQ (reference sequence). Deletions cut 1 base from V and 9 bases from J, with 7 bases between. In nucleotides, the CDR3 is TGTGCCAGCAGCTTAGGCGATGTTGAGCAGTTCTTC. Translating gives CASSLGDVEQFF.

This chain joins TRBV24-1 and TRBJ2-1, with D uncertain. The CDR3 totals 12 residues. The V and J ends lost 7 bases and 4 bases respectively, with 7 bases between them. Germline CDR1 reads KGHDR; CDR2 reads SFDVKD. The CDR3 loop is CATRDLYNEQFF. The CDR3 DNA is TGTGCCACCAGGGACCTGTACAATGAGCAGTTCTTC.

Only one count was recorded for this clonotype. This rearrangement joins TRBV9 to TRBJ2-1; D is undetermined. V lost 0 bases and J 2 bases, leaving 9 bases between the germline ends. Germline CDR1 SGDLS, CDR2 YYNGEE. The CDR3 runs 15 residues. The CDR3 DNA reads as TGTGCCAGCAGCGTAGGTGACTTAACCTACAATGAGCAGTTCTTC. It codes for CASSVGDLTYNEQFF.